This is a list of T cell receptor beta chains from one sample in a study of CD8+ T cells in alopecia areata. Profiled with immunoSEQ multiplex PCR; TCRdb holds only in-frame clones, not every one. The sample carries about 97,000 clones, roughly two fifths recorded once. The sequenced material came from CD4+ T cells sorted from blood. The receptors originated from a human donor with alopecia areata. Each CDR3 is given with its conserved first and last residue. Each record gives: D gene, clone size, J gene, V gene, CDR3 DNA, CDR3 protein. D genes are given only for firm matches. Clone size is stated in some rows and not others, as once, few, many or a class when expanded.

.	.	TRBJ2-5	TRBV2	TGTGCCAGCAGTGCTCTTCGGGGCACTCAAGAGACCCAGTACTTC	CASSALRGTQETQYF
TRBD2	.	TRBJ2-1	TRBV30	TGTGCCTGGAGACTAGCGGGAGGGAATGAGCAGTTCTTC	CAWRLAGGNEQFF
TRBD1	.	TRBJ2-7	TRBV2	TGTGCCAGCGTCACCGGGACAGGGGATTACGAGCAGTACTTC	CASVTGTGDYEQYF
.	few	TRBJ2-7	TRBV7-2	TGTGCCAGCAGCCTAAACTCCTACGAGCAGTACTTC	CASSLNSYEQYF
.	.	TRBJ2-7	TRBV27	TGTGCCAGCAGTTTTGTTAACAGTGTCTACGAGCAGTACTTC	CASSFVNSVYEQYF
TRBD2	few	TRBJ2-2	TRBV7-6	TGTGCCAGCAGCTTATTGCTAGCGGTGAACACCGGGGAGCTGTTTTTT	CASSLLLAVNTGELFF
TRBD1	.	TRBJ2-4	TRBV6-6	TGTGCCAGCAGGCTCCAGGGGGCATTGGACATTCAGTACTTC	CASRLQGALDIQYF
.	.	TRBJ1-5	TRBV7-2	TGTGCCAGCAGCTTAGTTCTGGGGGGCAATCAGCCCCAGCATTTT	CASSLVLGGNQPQHF
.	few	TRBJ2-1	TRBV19	TGTGCCAGTACCCCGGCAGGGTTCCCTTTAAATGAGCAGTTCTTC	CASTPAGFPLNEQFF
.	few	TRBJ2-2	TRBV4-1	TGCGCCAGCAGCCGCGGGGCAACCGGGGAGCTGTTTTTT	CASSRGATGELFF
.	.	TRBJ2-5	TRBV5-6	TGTGCCAGCAGCTTATACCAGGGGGAGACCCAGTACTTC	CASSLYQGETQYF
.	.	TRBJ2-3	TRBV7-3	TGTGCCAGCAGCTTGGGGGCCCCAGATACGCAGTATTTT	CASSLGAPDTQYF
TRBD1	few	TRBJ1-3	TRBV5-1	TGCGCCAGCAGCCTTGATACAGGGGCCGGAAACACCATATATTTT	CASSLDTGAGNTIYF
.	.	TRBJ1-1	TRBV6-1	TGTGCCAGCAGGAAAGGGACACAGACTGAAGCTTTCTTT	CASRKGTQTEAFF
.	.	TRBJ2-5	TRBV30	TGTGCCTGGAGTGTTCAGGGTTGGGAGACCCAGTACTTC	CAWSVQGWETQYF
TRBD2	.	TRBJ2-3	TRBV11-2	TGTGCCAGCAGCTTATTGGCTAGCGGGAACTCAGATACGCAGTATTTT	CASSLLASGNSDTQYF
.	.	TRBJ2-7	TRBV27	TGTGCCACCACCTTACGATTCGAGGTGTACTTC	CATTLRFEVYF
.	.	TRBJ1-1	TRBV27	TGTGCCAGCAGTTTATACTATCGTCGGGGAGACAACACTGAAGCTTTCTTT	CASSLYYRRGDNTEAFF
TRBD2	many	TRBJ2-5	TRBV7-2	TGTGCCAGCAGCCCGCTGCGGGGGGTTGAGACCCAGTACTTC	CASSPLRGVETQYF
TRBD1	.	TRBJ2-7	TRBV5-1	TGCGCCAGCAGCATCGGACAGGGATATGGTAGGTCCTACGAGCAGTACTTC	CASSIGQGYGRSYEQYF
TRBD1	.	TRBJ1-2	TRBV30	TGTGCCTGGAGTCGCCCCGGGACAGGGGACATCTATGGCTACACCTTC	CAWSRPGTGDIYGYTF
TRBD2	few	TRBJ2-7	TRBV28	TGTGCCAGCAGTCCCCTACTAGCGGGAGCCCACGAGCAGTACTTC	CASSPLLAGAHEQYF
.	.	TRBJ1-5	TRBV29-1	TGCAGCGTTGGGGATCAGGCTAGCAATCAGCCCCAGCATTTT	CSVGDQASNQPQHF
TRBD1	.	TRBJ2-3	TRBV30	TGTGCCTGGAGTCACGCCAGGACAGGGGATATTGCAGATACGCAGTATTTT	CAWSHARTGDIADTQYF
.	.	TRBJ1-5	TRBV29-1	TGCAGCGCAACAGAAAATAGCAATCAGCCCCAGCATTTT	CSATENSNQPQHF
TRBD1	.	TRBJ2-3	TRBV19	TGTGCCAGCACTGGATCTTTTAGGGACAGTAGCACAGATACGCAGTATTTT	CASTGSFRDSSTDTQYF
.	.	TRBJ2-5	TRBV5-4	TGTGCCAGCAGCGAGGCGGCGGGGGCAGGTAGAGAGACCCAGTACTTC	CASSEAAGAGRETQYF
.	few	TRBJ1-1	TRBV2	TGTGCCAGCAGTCTCAGGGGTTACACTGAAGCTTTCTTT	CASSLRGYTEAFF
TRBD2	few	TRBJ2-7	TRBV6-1	TGTGCCAGCAGTGCCGGGACTAGCGGGAGTTACGAGCAGTACTTC	CASSAGTSGSYEQYF
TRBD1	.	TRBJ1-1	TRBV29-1	TGCAGCGGAAACAGGGGTAGCGCTGAAGCTTTCTTT	CSGNRGSAEAFF
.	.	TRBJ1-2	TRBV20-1	TGCAGTGCTGCTAACTATGGCTACACCTTC	CSAANYGYTF
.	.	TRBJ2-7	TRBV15	TGTGCCACCAGCAGGGATCGAGGACAGAACGAGCAGTACTTC	CATSRDRGQNEQYF
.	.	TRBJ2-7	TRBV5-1	TGCGCCAGCAGCTCCCCGACCGGGACAAATACCGAGCAGTACTTC	CASSSPTGTNTEQYF
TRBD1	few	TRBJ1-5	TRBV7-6	TGTGCCAGCAGCTTAGCCAGGGGGCAGCCCCAGCATTTT	CASSLARGQPQHF
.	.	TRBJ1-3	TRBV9	TGTGCCAGCAGCGTACAGGGCAGTACTGGAAACACCATATATTTT	CASSVQGSTGNTIYF